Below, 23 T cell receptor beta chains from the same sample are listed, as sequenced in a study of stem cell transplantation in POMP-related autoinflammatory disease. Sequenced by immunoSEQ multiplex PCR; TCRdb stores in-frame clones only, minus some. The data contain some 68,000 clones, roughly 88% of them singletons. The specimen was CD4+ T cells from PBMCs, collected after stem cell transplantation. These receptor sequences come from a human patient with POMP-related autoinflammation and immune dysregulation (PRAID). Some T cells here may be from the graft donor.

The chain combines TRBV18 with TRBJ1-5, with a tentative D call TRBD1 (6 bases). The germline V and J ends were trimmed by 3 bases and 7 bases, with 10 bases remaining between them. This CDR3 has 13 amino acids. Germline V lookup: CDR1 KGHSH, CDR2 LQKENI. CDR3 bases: TGTGCCAGCTCACCTACAGGGTACCAGCCCCAGCATTTT. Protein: CASSPTGYQPQHF.

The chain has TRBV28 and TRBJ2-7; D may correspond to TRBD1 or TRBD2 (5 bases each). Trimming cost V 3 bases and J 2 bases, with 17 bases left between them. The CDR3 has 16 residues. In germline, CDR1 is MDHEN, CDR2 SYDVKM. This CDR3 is CASSLRDPRSPYEQYF. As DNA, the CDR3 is TGTGCCAGCAGTTTGAGGGACCCCAGGTCCCCCTACGAGCAGTACTTC.

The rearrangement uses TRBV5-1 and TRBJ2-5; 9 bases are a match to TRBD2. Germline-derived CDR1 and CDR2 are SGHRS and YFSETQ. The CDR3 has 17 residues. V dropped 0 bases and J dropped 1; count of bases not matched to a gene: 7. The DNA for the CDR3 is TGCGCCAGCAGCTTGGCCTTAGCGGGGGCCCTCCAAGAGACCCAGTACTTC. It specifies CASSLALAGALQETQYF. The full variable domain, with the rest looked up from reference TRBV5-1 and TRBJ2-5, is KAGVTQTPRYLIKTRGQQVTLSCSPISGHRSVSWYQQTPGQGLQFLFEYFSETQRNKGNFPGRFSGRQFSNSRSEMNVSTLELGDSALYLCASSLALAGALQETQYFGPGTRLLVL.

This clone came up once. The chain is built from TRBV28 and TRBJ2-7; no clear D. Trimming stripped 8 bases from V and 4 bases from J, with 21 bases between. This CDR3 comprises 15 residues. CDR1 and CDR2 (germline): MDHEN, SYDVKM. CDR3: CASRPSMSLGYEQYF. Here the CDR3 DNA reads TGTGCCAGCCGCCCTTCTATGAGCTTGGGGTACGAGCAGTACTTC.

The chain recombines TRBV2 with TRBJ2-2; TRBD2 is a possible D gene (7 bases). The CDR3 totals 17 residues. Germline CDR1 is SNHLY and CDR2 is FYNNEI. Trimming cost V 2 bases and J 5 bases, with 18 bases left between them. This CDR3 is CASSEFGTTAGTGELFF. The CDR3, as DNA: TGTGCCAGCAGTGAATTCGGGACAACAGCGGGGACCGGGGAGCTGTTTTTT.

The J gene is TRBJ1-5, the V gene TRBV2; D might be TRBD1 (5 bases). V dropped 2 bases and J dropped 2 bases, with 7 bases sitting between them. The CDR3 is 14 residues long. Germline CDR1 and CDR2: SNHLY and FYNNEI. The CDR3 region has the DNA TGTGCCAGCAGTGAAATGGGGGGCAATCAGCCCCAGCATTTT. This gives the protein CASSEMGGNQPQHF.

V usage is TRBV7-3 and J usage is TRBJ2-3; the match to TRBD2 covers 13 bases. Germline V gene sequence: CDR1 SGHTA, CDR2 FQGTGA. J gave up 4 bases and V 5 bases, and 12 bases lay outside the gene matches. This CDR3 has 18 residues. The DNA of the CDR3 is TGTGCCAGCAGCCCCCGGACTAGCGGGAGCCCGGGCGCAGATACGCAGTATTTT. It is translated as CASSPRTSGSPGADTQYF.

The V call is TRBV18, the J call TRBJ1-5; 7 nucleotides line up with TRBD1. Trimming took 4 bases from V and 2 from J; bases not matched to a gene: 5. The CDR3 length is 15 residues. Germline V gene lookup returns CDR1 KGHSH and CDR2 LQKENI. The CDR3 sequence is CASSRDRVGNQPQHF. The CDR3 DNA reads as TGTGCCAGCTCACGAGACAGGGTTGGCAATCAGCCCCAGCATTTT.

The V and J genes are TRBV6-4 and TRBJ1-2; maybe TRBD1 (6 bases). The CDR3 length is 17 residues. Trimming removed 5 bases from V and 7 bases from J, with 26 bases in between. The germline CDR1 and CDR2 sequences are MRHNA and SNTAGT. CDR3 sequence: CASSRTFTGSREGGYTF. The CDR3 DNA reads TGTGCCAGCAGTCGAACCTTCACAGGGTCCAGAGAGGGTGGCTACACCTTC.

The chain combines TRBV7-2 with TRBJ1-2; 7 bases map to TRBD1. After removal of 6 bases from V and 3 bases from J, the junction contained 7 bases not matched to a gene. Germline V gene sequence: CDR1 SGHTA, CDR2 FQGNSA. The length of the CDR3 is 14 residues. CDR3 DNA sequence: TGTGCCAGCAGAACAGGGGCGGGGGACTATGGCTACACCTTC. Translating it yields CASRTGAGDYGYTF.

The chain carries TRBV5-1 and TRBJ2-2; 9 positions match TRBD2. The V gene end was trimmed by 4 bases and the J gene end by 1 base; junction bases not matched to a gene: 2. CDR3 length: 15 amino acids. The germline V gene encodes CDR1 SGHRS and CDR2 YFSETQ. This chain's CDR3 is CASSGAGGNTGELFF. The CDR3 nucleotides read TGCGCCAGCAGCGGAGCGGGAGGGAACACCGGGGAGCTGTTTTTT.

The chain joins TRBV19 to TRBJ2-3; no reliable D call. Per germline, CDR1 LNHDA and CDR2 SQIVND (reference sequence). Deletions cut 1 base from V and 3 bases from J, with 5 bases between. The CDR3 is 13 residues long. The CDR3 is CASSIVVTDTQYF. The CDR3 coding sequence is TGTGCCAGTAGTATAGTGGTGACAGATACGCAGTATTTT.

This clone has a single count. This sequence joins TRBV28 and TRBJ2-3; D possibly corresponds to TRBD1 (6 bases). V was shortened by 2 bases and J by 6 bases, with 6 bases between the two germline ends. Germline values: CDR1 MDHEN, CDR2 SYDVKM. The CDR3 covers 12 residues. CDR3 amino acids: CASSLTGDTQYF. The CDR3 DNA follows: TGTGCCAGCAGTTTAACAGGGGATACGCAGTATTTT.

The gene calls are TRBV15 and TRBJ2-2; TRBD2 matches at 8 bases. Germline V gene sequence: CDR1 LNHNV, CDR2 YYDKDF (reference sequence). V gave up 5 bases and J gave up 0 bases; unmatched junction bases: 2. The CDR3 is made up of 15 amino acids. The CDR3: CATSRGGPNTGELFF. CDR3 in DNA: TGTGCCACCAGCCGGGGGGGGCCGAACACCGGGGAGCTGTTTTTT.

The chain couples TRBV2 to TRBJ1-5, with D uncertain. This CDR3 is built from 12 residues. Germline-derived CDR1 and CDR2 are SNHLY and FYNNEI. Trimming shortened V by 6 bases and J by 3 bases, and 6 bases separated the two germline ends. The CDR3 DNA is TGTGCCAGCAGACGAGACAATCAGCCCCAGCATTTT. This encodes CASRRDNQPQHF.

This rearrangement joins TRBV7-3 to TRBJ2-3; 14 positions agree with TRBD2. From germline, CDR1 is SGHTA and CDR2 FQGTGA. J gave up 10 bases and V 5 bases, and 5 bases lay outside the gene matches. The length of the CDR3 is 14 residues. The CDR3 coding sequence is TGTGCCAGCAGCCAGGGACTAGCGGGAGCAGCGCAGTATTTT. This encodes CASSQGLAGAAQYF.

In DNA, the CDR3 is TGCGCCAGCAGCCAAGATTTAGCCTATATTTACAATGAGCAGTTCTTC. Translating gives CASSQDLAYIYNEQFF. The rearrangement joins TRBV4-1 to TRBJ2-1; the D is unclear. This CDR3 spans 16 amino acids. The germline V and J ends were trimmed by 0 bases and 4 bases, with 13 bases remaining between them. In germline, CDR1 is MGHRA, CDR2 YSYEKL.

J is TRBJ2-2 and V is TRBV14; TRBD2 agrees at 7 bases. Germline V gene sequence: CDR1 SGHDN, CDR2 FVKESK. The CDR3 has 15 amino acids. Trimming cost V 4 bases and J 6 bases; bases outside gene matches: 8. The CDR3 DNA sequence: TGTGCCAGCAGCCCTCGGACTAGAGGGGCCGGGGAGCTGTTTTTT. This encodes CASSPRTRGAGELFF.

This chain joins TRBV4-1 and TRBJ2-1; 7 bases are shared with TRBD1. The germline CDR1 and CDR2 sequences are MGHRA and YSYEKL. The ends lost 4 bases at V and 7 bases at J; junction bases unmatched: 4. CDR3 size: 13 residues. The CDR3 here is CASSRFRGNEQFF. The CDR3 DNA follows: TGCGCCAGCAGCCGATTCAGGGGGAATGAGCAGTTCTTC.

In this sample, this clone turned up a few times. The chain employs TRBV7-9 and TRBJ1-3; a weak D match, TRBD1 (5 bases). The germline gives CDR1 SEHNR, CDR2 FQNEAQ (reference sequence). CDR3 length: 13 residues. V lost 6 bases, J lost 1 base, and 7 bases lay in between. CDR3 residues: CASSPGSGNTIYF. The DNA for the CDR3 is TGTGCCAGCAGTCCAGGGTCTGGAAACACCATATATTTT.

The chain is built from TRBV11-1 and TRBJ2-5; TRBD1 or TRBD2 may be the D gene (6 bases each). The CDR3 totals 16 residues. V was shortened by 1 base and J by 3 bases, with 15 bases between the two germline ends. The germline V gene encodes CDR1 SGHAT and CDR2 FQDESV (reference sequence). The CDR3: CASSLVVGGSEETQYF. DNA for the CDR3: TGTGCCAGCAGCTTAGTCGTCGGGGGCAGCGAAGAGACCCAGTACTTC.

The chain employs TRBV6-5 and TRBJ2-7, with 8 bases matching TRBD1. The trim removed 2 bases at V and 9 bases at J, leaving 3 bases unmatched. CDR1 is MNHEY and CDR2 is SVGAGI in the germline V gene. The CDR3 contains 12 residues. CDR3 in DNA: TGTGCCAGCAGTTACAAAGACAGGGGGCAGTACTTC. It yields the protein CASSYKDRGQYF.

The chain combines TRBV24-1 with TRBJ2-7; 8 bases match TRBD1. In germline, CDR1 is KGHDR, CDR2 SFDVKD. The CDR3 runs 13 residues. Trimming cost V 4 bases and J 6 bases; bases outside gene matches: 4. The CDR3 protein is CATSERTGGEQYF. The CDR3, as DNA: TGTGCCACCAGTGAACGCACAGGGGGCGAGCAGTACTTC.